The table lists the clone carrying this T cell receptor beta chain with a few counts. The antigen is unknown. Profiles of TCR beta VDJ and CDR3 were generated from a genomic DNA template. TCRdb re-called the reads through MiXCR, storing one row per CDR3 protein. The sample has 250,000 to 350,000 distinct CDR3 sequences, 50% to 70% seen once. The record originates from a study of CD8+CD57+ T cells in acquired aplastic anemia. Study in general: CD4+ and CD8+ cells, once sorted, gave DNA averaging roughly 3.4 ug. Findings and caveats of the study: There were approximately 27 CD8+ CDR3 sequences that occurred in both patients and controls. The CD8+ Simpson's diversity of patients and controls was not significantly different.

The TCR comes from a human donor with severe aplastic anemia or a healthy control (not recorded which). What was sequenced was sorted CD4+, CD8+, or CD8+CD57+ T cells (not recorded which) from PBMCs.

As DNA, the CDR3 is TGTGCCAGCAAATTGGGAAGGAATTCACCCCTCCACTTT. Translation gives CASKLGRNSPLHF. The chain uses TRBV11-2 and TRBJ1-6; D remains unclear. V dropped 7 bases and J dropped 7 bases, with 11 bases sitting between them. Germline CDR1 reads SGHAT; CDR2 reads FQNNGV. This CDR3 has 13 amino acids.